These T cell receptor beta chains were read from a single sample in a study of identical twins. TCRdb independently ran MiXCR on the 5' RACE reads; one entry per CDR3 protein. This sample has about 280,000 distinct CDR3 sequences, with about 8.9% found just once. A further study also used this sample, focusing on yellow fever vaccine responses in identical twins.

The sequencing sample was made of memory (CD45RO+) T cells sorted from blood. The receptors derive from a woman aged 18-35 years in good health. Both conserved end residues are part of each CDR3. Each record gives: V gene, clone size, CDR3 protein. Part of the rows lack a size; the others show once, few, many or a class for expanded clones.

TRBV20-1 | NA | CSARPSGRNEKLFF
TRBV7-2 | NA | CASSLAPGAYNEQFF
TRBV7-2 | many | CASSRTSGGPRGDTQYF
TRBV29-1 | many | CSAPGIRGSYNEQFF
TRBV15 | many | CATSRDPRDTYYEQYF
TRBV4-2 | medium-sized | CASSVTSGGAADTQYF
TRBV11-1 | NA | CASSLGSVGTGELFF
TRBV7-9 | NA | CASSLMDRTTNYGYTF
TRBV12-3/TRBV12-4 | few | CASSFGRSGGVSPLARVDTQYF
TRBV5-4 | many | CASSLSGTGGSPLHF
TRBV5-6 | many | CASSRGTFRLAGRDEQYF
TRBV4-2 | many | CASSGGGAWTEAFF
TRBV12-3/TRBV12-4 | many | CASSPPGGGYYGYTF
TRBV29-1 | NA | CSASGEGARETQYF
TRBV20-1 | many | CSARDPPALYPQHF
TRBV28 | many | CASIWGTTNTGELFF
TRBV5-1 | many | CASSWRTSGGFTTDTQYF
TRBV24-1 | few | CATSDGGIGEQYF
TRBV5-1 | few | CASSFTALGALATGELFF
TRBV6-5 | many | CASSWTMLGELFF
TRBV7-2 | few | CASSSKTGGSHNEQFF
TRBV7-9 | few | CASSLARSGREKLFF
TRBV3-1 | many | CASSPQGGLAGVFTDTQYF
TRBV5-1 | many | CASSAAGLAGVWEQFF
TRBV7-9 | many | CASSGRQGATDTQYF
TRBV4-1 | NA | CASSQTGQGLRETQYF
TRBV3-1 | few | CASSRLGTNTGELFF
TRBV19 | NA | CASRRKTGELNEQFF
TRBV6-5 | NA | CASSYESSYNEQFF
TRBV12-3/TRBV12-4 | NA | CACSLGLALRPSEQFF
TRBV5-1 | many | CASSQGSDFNGYTF
TRBV4-1 | many | CASSRQPGGGGTEAFF
TRBV4-2 | many | CASSEALDSYEQYF
TRBV29-1 | many | CSVEPGYTF
TRBV7-2 | many | CASSPPGLKTDTQYF
TRBV2 | few | CASSAADPWNTF
TRBV15 | NA | CATSRGAGTGGDTQYF
TRBV12-3/TRBV12-4 | many | CASSFIQDQPQHF
TRBV9 | NA | CASSAFGTLSYNEQFF
TRBV7-6 | many | CASSPPGRELFF
TRBV20-1 | many | CSAKTDIQETQYF
TRBV2 | NA | CASMDRGKLGYTF
TRBV24-1 | NA | CATSPKREASQETQYF
TRBV3-1 | NA | CASKGSGNLNTEAFF
TRBV12-3/TRBV12-4 | many | CASSPGPSSYNEQFF
TRBV12-3/TRBV12-4 | many | CASKLYEQYF
TRBV14 | NA | CASSQPSVGGYYRNEQFF
TRBV7-7 | few | CASSLAPGYQETQYF
TRBV10-3 | NA | CAISETGTMNTGELFF